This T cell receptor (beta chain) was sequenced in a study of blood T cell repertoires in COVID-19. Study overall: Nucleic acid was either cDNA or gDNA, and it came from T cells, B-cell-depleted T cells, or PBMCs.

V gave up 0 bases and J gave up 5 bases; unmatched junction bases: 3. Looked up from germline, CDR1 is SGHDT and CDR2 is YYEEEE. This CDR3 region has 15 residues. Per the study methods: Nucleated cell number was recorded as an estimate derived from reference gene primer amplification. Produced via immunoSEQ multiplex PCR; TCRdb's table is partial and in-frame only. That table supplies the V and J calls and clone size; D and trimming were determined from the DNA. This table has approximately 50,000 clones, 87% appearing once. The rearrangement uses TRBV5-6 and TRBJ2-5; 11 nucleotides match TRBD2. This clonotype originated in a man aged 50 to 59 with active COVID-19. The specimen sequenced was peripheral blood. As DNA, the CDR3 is TGTGCCAGCAGCTTGGTGGCTAGCGGGAGGGAGACCCAGTACTTC. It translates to CASSLVASGRETQYF.